Following are 31 T cell receptor beta chains from one sample sequenced in a study of T cell responses to AZD1222 COVID-19 vaccine. Some clones are missing from TCRdb's copy, which holds only in-frame ones; the method was immunoSEQ multiplex PCR. The profile shows approximately 150,000 clones, around 90% of them singletons. This specimen consisted of peripheral blood, obtained 28 days after the second AZD1222 dose. These TCRs come from an adult who received the AZD1222 COVID-19 vaccine.

The rearrangement uses TRBV6-5 and TRBJ2-7; TRBD1 is a possible D gene (6 bases). The germline V gene encodes CDR1 MNHEY and CDR2 SVGAGI. Trimming stripped 10 bases from V and 4 bases from J, with 23 bases between. This CDR3 region has 15 residues. The CDR3 DNA reads as TGTGCCACCGTGATAAAGAGGGAAGGGGGTTACGAGCAGTACTTC. The encoded protein is CATVIKREGGYEQYF.

The V and J genes are TRBV24-1 and TRBJ2-7, with D possibly being TRBD2 (7 bases). Germline CDR1 KGHDR, CDR2 SFDVKD. The CDR3 consists of 15 residues. V lost 2 bases and J 10 bases, leaving 20 bases between the germline ends. The CDR3 here is CATSDSFGGPSNQYF. The CDR3 DNA reads TGTGCCACCAGTGATTCGTTCGGGGGGCCTAGTAACCAGTACTTC.

This chain connects TRBV28 to TRBJ2-1; the D gene could be TRBD1 or TRBD2 (6 bases each). Trimming removed 9 bases from V and 5 bases from J, with 20 bases in between. The CDR3 length is 15 residues. Germline lookup yields CDR1 MDHEN and CDR2 SYDVKM. This CDR3 reads CASFNRVEGDNEQFF. The CDR3 DNA is TGTGCCAGTTTTAACCGGGTGGAGGGGGACAATGAGCAGTTCTTC.

The genes are TRBV7-9 and TRBJ1-6, with 9 bases aligning to TRBD1. The CDR3 extends over 17 amino acids. CDR1 is SEHNR and CDR2 is FQNEAQ in the germline V gene (reference sequence). V dropped 5 bases and J dropped 1; count of bases not matched to a gene: 6. The CDR3 bases are TGTGCCAGCAGCCCAGCCGGGACAGGGTCCTATAATTCACCCCTCCACTTT. Translation gives CASSPAGTGSYNSPLHF.

The rearrangement links TRBV30 to TRBJ1-6; D gene ambiguous. V dropped 2 bases and J dropped 7 bases, with 6 bases sitting between them. Per germline, CDR1 GTSNPN and CDR2 SVGIG (reference sequence). This CDR3 has 12 amino acids. The CDR3 protein is CAWSPGNSPLHF. The CDR3 bases are TGTGCCTGGAGTCCAGGAAATTCACCCCTCCACTTT.

The chain is built from TRBV4-3 and TRBJ2-7; 7 bases agree with TRBD1. The germline V gene encodes CDR1 LGHNA and CDR2 YSLEER. CDR3 length: 15 amino acids. V lost 0 bases, J lost 7 bases, and 9 bases stayed unmatched. The CDR3: CASSQDLTGRGEQYF. CDR3 bases: TGCGCCAGCAGCCAAGATCTGACAGGGAGAGGGGAGCAGTACTTC.

The chain employs TRBV9 and TRBJ2-3; 13 bases align to TRBD2. This CDR3 spans 15 amino acids. The trim removed 3 bases at V and 8 bases at J, leaving 6 bases unmatched. The V gene's germline CDR1 is SGDLS and CDR2 YYNGEE. The DNA for the CDR3 is TGTGCCAGCAGCGCAGGGACTAGCGGGGAGGGTACGCAGTATTTT. It encodes CASSAGTSGEGTQYF.

The V and J genes are TRBV28 and TRBJ1-2, with no clear D. CDR3 length equals 11 residues. V was trimmed by 4 bases and J by 5 bases, leaving 5 bases between them. Germline-derived CDR1 and CDR2 are MDHEN and SYDVKM. The CDR3 loop is CASSSQYGYTF. CDR3 DNA sequence: TGTGCCAGCAGTTCACAGTATGGCTACACCTTC.

V gene TRBV19 combines with J gene TRBJ1-2; D may be TRBD1 (6 bases). CDR1 is LNHDA, CDR2 SQIVND, per germline (reference sequence). The V and J ends lost 3 bases and 4 bases respectively, with 18 bases between them. The CDR3 contains 16 residues. The CDR3 region has the DNA TGTGCCAGTAGTATGAGCGGCGTGGGGGCCCTCTATGGCTACACCTTC. Translating it yields CASSMSGVGALYGYTF.

The chain couples TRBV7-9 to TRBJ2-1, with 8 bases lining up with TRBD2. Germline trimming cut 5 bases from V and 2 bases from J; bases unmatched to any gene: 8. Germline V gene lookup returns CDR1 SEHNR and CDR2 FQNEAQ (reference sequence). This CDR3 comprises 16 residues. CDR3 DNA sequence: TGTGCCAGCAGCCCTCAACTAGCGGCAACCTACAATGAGCAGTTCTTC. As protein: CASSPQLAATYNEQFF.

The chain combines TRBV28 with TRBJ1-5; D not resolved. The CDR3 is made up of 14 amino acids. V was shortened by 6 bases and J by 1 base, with 10 bases between the two germline ends. Germline CDR1 is MDHEN and CDR2 is SYDVKM. The CDR3 DNA reads as TGTGCCAGCAGAACGGCGTTGAGCAATCAGCCCCAGCATTTT. The encoded protein is CASRTALSNQPQHF.

The rearrangement uses TRBV21-1 and TRBJ2-1; the D segment call TRBD2 is taken from the table without a DNA check. TRBV21-1 is deemed a pseudogene. This CDR3 contains 14 residues. CDR3 sequence (DNA): TGTGCCAGCCTCATGGACTACTCCGTGAATGAGCAGTTCTTC. Translation: CASLMDYSVNEQFF.

V and J are TRBV6-2 or TRBV6-3 and TRBJ2-1; D is ambiguous. CDR3 length equals 14 residues. Per germline, CDR1 MNHEY and CDR2 SVGEGT. V gave up 0 bases and J gave up 4 bases, with 7 bases separating them. Here the CDR3 DNA reads TGTGCCAGCAGTTACTCAGGCAGGTACAATGAGCAGTTCTTC. Residues: CASSYSGRYNEQFF.

This clone was recorded once. This chain links TRBV6-5 with TRBJ1-6, with D unclear. The germline V and J ends were trimmed by 4 bases and 7 bases, with 17 bases remaining between them. Germline V CDR1 and CDR2: MNHEY, SVGAGI. The CDR3 is 16 residues long. The CDR3 protein is CASSLEYRGFNSPLHF. The CDR3 DNA reads TGTGCCAGCAGTTTAGAATACCGGGGATTCAATTCACCCCTCCACTTT.

The chain links TRBV5-6 to TRBJ1-6, with D maybe TRBD1 (5 bases). Trimming took off 2 bases at V and 13 bases at J, with 19 bases between the two ends. Germline-derived CDR1 and CDR2 are SGHDT and YYEEEE. This CDR3 spans 15 amino acids. CDR3 loop: CASSLDQGSRLPLHF. The CDR3 nucleotides are TGTGCCAGCAGCTTAGACCAGGGTTCACGTCTGCCCCTCCACTTT.

The CDR3 reads CSVELNRGGDYGYTF. DNA for the CDR3: TGCAGCGTCGAGTTGAACAGGGGTGGGGACTATGGCTACACCTTC. This chain joins TRBV29-1 and TRBJ1-2; TRBD1 aligns across 7 bases. The junction had 13 bases not matched to a gene; V was cut back by 6 bases and J by 3 bases. The germline CDR1 and CDR2 sequences are SQVTM and ANQGSEA. The CDR3 runs to 15 residues. Complete variable domain (other parts from reference TRBV29-1 and TRBJ1-2): SAVISQKPSRDICQRGTSLTIQCQVDSQVTMMFWYRQQPGQSLTLIATANQGSEATYESGFVIDKFPISRPNLTFSTLTVSNMSPEDSSIYLCSVELNRGGDYGYTFGSGTRLTVV.

The gene calls are TRBV6-1 and TRBJ1-6; D unclear. Germline CDR1 and CDR2: MNHNS and SASEGT. Trimming cost V 3 bases and J 13 bases, with 7 bases left between them. This CDR3 comprises 11 residues. CDR3 in amino acids: CASSDPGPLHF. The CDR3 DNA reads as TGTGCCAGCAGTGATCCGGGCCCCCTCCACTTT.

This chain joins TRBV25-1 and TRBJ1-4, with 8 nucleotides matching TRBD1. Germline values: CDR1 MGHDK, CDR2 SYGVNS. The CDR3 loop spans 17 amino acids. V lost 6 bases, J lost 0 bases, and 9 bases stayed unmatched. The DNA for the CDR3 is TGTGCCAGCAGATCATCCCCAGGGGGCGCAACTAATGAAAAACTGTTTTTT. This encodes CASRSSPGGATNEKLFF.

The rearrangement uses TRBV29-1 and TRBJ1-2, with a weak D call TRBD1 (6 bases). Germline values: CDR1 SQVTM, CDR2 ANQGSEA. The CDR3 is made up of 12 amino acids. V dropped 7 bases and J dropped 6 bases, with 15 bases sitting between them. This CDR3 reads CSADRKRNGYTF. The CDR3 DNA sequence: TGCAGCGCAGACAGGAAGAGAAATGGCTACACCTTC.

This clone appeared once. V is TRBV5-4 and J is TRBJ2-2; 9 bases are a match to TRBD1. Germline-derived CDR1 and CDR2 are SGHNT and YYREEE (reference sequence). The CDR3 runs 17 residues. V was clipped by 7 bases and J by 0 bases; unmatched bases: 10. CDR3 sequence: CASLPSGQGPNTGELFF. CDR3 DNA sequence: TGTGCCAGCCTGCCCTCGGGACAGGGTCCGAACACCGGGGAGCTGTTTTTT.

This clone was counted once. The V and J genes are TRBV4-2 and TRBJ1-2, with D unclear. The V gene lost 6 bases and the J gene lost 1 base, with 12 bases spanning the gap. The germline gives CDR1 LGHNA, CDR2 YNFKEQ. CDR3 size: 14 residues. CDR3 amino acids: CASRPGGDNYGYTF. CDR3 nucleotide sequence: TGTGCCAGCAGACCGGGCGGGGATAACTATGGCTACACCTTC.

The chain has TRBV5-1 and TRBJ2-7; TRBD1 matches 9 bases. The trim removed 0 bases at V and 5 bases at J, leaving 6 bases unmatched. Looked up from germline, CDR1 is SGHRS and CDR2 is YFSETQ. The CDR3 is 15 residues long. CDR3 bases: TGCGCCAGCAGCTTGGGGCGACAGGGGGACAACGAGCAGTACTTC. Its protein product is CASSLGRQGDNEQYF.

The V gene is TRBV28, the J gene TRBJ1-2; 7 positions match TRBD1. V lost 5 bases to trimming and J lost 0 bases; unmatched junction nucleotides: 6. Germline CDR1 and CDR2: MDHEN and SYDVKM. This CDR3 has 15 residues. This CDR3 is CASSQGGDTNYGYTF. The CDR3 DNA reads TGTGCCAGCAGTCAGGGGGGCGACACTAACTATGGCTACACCTTC.

This chain links TRBV19 with TRBJ2-7; 8 bases map to TRBD1. Trimming took 4 bases from V and 1 from J; bases not matched to a gene: 9. This CDR3 is 16 amino acids long. Germline CDR1 and CDR2: LNHDA and SQIVND (reference sequence). CDR3 amino acids: CASSKGLGTGSYEQYF. CDR3 nucleotides: TGTGCCAGTAGTAAAGGGTTAGGGACAGGATCCTACGAGCAGTACTTC.

The chain is built from TRBV6-5 and TRBJ2-1, with D maybe TRBD2 (6 bases). This CDR3 is built from 12 residues. Germline assignment: CDR1 MNHEY and CDR2 SVGAGI. Trimming removed 6 bases at V and 8 bases at J, with 11 bases between. The CDR3 protein is CASRGPGDEQFF. The DNA of the CDR3 is TGTGCCAGCAGGGGACCGGGGGATGAGCAGTTCTTC.

V is TRBV9 and J is TRBJ1-1; no definite D call. CDR3 length: 15 residues. Per germline, CDR1 SGDLS and CDR2 YYNGEE. The V and J ends lost 3 bases and 3 bases respectively, with 15 bases between them. CDR3 nucleotides: TGTGCCAGCAGCGCCGACCATGGTCAAGACACTGAAGCTTTCTTT. Translation gives CASSADHGQDTEAFF.

This clone was detected only a few times. The chain recombines TRBV7-2 with TRBJ2-3; D gene unclear. Trimming took 2 bases from V and 0 from J, leaving 9 bases between them. The V gene's germline CDR1 is SGHTA and CDR2 FQGNSA. This CDR3 has 15 residues. The CDR3 DNA reads TGTGCCAGCAGCTTAAAGGTCTCCAGCACAGATACGCAGTATTTT. Translated, it gives CASSLKVSSTDTQYF.

V is TRBV27 and J is TRBJ2-5, with D unclear. Germline V lookup: CDR1 MNHEY, CDR2 SMNVEV (reference sequence). With 3 bases removed from V and 1 base from J, the gap between germline ends came to 9 bases. The CDR3 covers 14 residues. For the CDR3, the DNA is TGTGCCAGCAGTTTGCAGTTCCGCCAAGAGACCCAGTACTTC. It translates to CASSLQFRQETQYF.

This chain connects TRBV6-5 to TRBJ1-5, with D unresolved. There are 14 residues in the CDR3. Germline CDR1 MNHEY, CDR2 SVGAGI. V was cut by 8 bases and J by 0 bases, with 11 bases left in between. CDR3 sequence reads: CASGVGVSNQPQHF. The CDR3 DNA follows: TGTGCCAGCGGGGTCGGAGTTAGCAATCAGCCCCAGCATTTT.

This clone appeared a single time. The chain couples TRBV10-2 to TRBJ1-6, with 7 bases identical to TRBD1. Germline lookup yields CDR1 WSHSY and CDR2 SAAADI. V lost 7 bases to trimming and J lost 2 bases; unmatched junction nucleotides: 5. This CDR3 contains 15 residues. CDR3 region: CASISTGAYNSPLHF. CDR3 nucleotides: TGCGCCAGCATCTCAACAGGGGCCTATAATTCACCCCTCCACTTT.

The genes are TRBV5-1 and TRBJ2-1; 9 bases are a match to TRBD2. Germline V gene data show CDR1 as SGHRS and CDR2 as YFSETQ. The V and J ends lost 1 base and 10 bases, in that order; junction bases with no gene match: 6. This CDR3 has 14 residues. CDR3 protein: CASSLNLAGREQFF. The CDR3 nucleotides are TGCGCCAGCAGCTTGAACCTAGCGGGGCGAGAGCAGTTCTTC.